The next 8 T cell receptor beta chains were all read from a single sample in a study of blood T cells in healthy people across ages. With a J-beta primer mix and a sample-barcoded 5' primer, a second PCR ran about 7 to 12 cycles. TCRdb recomputed calls from the 5' RACE reads with MiXCR, one row per CDR3 protein. The top ten clones hold about a quarter of a sample with approximately 800,000 distinct CDR3 sequences, more than 50% of them seen once. The specimen sequenced was blood. The receptors were sampled from a man between 35 and 55 years old in good health.

V and J are TRBV7-9 and TRBJ2-7, with D unresolved. Between the trimmed V and J ends, which lost 1 base and 7 bases, there was a span of 17 bases. In germline, CDR1 is SEHNR, CDR2 FQNEAQ (reference sequence). The CDR3 sequence is 15 residues long. The DNA of the CDR3 is TGTGCCAGCAGCTTAGACCCGGGTAGGGTCGATGAGCAGTACTTC. Protein: CASSLDPGRVDEQYF. The full variable domain, completed using reference TRBV7-9 and TRBJ2-7, is DTGVSQNPRHKITKRGQNVTFRCDPISEHNRLYWYRQTLGQGPEFLTYFQNEAQLEKSRLLSDRFSAERPKGSFSTLEIQRTEQGDSAMYLCASSLDPGRVDEQYFGPGTRLTVT.

This clonotype was observed a handful of times. The chain links TRBV7-3 to TRBJ2-5; D remains ambiguous. The CDR3 spans 13 residues. Germline V gene sequence: CDR1 SGHTA, CDR2 FQGTGA. V was cut by 4 bases and J by 7 bases, with 13 bases left in between. The CDR3 protein is CASSSLVAATQYF. The CDR3 DNA follows: TGTGCCAGCAGCTCACTGGTTGCTGCGACCCAGTACTTC.

This clonotype appeared once. The chain uses TRBV24-1 and TRBJ2-5, with D tentatively TRBD1 (5 bases). Per germline, CDR1 KGHDR and CDR2 SFDVKD. V was trimmed by 9 bases and J by 0 bases, leaving 13 bases between them. The CDR3 extends over 14 amino acids. CDR3 amino acids: CATGEQGDQETQYF. CDR3 bases: TGTGCCACCGGAGAGCAGGGCGACCAAGAGACCCAGTACTTC.

This chain connects TRBV2 to TRBJ2-5, with D maybe TRBD1 (5 bases). Per germline, CDR1 SNHLY and CDR2 FYNNEI. The CDR3 has 14 residues. Trimming removed 3 bases at V and 5 bases at J, with 13 bases between. The CDR3 loop is CASSDTRVWETQYF. CDR3 bases: TGTGCCAGCAGTGATACCAGGGTATGGGAGACCCAGTACTTC.

This chain joins TRBV27 and TRBJ2-7; D gene uncertain. The CDR3 has 16 amino acids. The ends were cut back, 0 bases at V and 0 bases at J, with 12 bases in the middle. Looked up from germline, CDR1 is MNHEY and CDR2 is SMNVEV (reference sequence). Written as DNA, the CDR3 is TGTGCCAGCAGTTTATCATACAGTATGCACTCCTACGAGCAGTACTTC. This gives the protein CASSLSYSMHSYEQYF.

The chain combines TRBV5-1 with TRBJ1-1; 9 positions match TRBD1. Germline CDR1 reads SGHRS; CDR2 reads YFSETQ. With 4 bases clipped from V and 6 bases from J, the junction kept 7 bases outside the gene matches. CDR3 length equals 14 residues. CDR3 region: CASSNSDRGAEAFF. The CDR3 DNA is TGCGCCAGCAGCAATTCTGACAGGGGGGCTGAAGCTTTCTTT.

V is TRBV14 and J is TRBJ1-4, with D tentatively TRBD1 (5 bases). Trimming pared 4 bases from V and 15 bases from J, leaving 18 bases between. CDR3 length: 13 amino acids. The V gene's germline CDR1 is SGHDN and CDR2 FVKESK. This CDR3 reads CASSPLGVVGVFF. In nucleotides, the CDR3 is TGTGCCAGCAGCCCCCTGGGGGTCGTAGGGGTGTTTTTT.

Points on this clonotype: This sequence may be a read error, since a much larger clone differs from it by one base. The chain couples TRBV18 to TRBJ2-7; possibly TRBD1 for D (6 bases). The CDR3 extends over 13 amino acids. The germline CDR1 and CDR2 sequences are KGHSH and LQKENI. The chain's CDR3 is CAISPTGSYEQYF. CDR3 nucleotides: TGTGCCATCTCACCAACAGGGTCCTACGAGCAGTACTTC.